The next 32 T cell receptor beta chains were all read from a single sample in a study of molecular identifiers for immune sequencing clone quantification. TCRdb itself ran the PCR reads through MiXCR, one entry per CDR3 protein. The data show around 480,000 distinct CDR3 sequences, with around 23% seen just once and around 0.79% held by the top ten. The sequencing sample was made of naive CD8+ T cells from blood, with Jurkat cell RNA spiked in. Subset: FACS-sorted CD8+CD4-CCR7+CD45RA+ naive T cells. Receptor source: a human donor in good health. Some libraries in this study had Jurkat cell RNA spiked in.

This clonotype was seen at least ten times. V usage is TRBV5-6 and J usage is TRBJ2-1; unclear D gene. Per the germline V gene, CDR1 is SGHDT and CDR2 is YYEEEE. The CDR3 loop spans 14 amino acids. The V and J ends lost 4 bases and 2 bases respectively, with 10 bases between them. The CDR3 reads CASSPYVTYNEQFF. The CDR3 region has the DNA TGTGCCAGCAGCCCCTATGTCACCTACAATGAGCAGTTCTTC.

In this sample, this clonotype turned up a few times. In DNA form, the CDR3 reads TGCGCCAGCAGCCAAGACAGGTCCTCGGTAGGCGGAAACAATGAGCAGTTCTTC. Translated: CASSQDRSSVGGNNEQFF. The chain uses TRBV4-1 and TRBJ2-1, with no clear D. V dropped 0 bases and J dropped 5 bases, with 20 bases sitting between them. CDR3 length: 18 residues. Germline CDR1 reads MGHRA; CDR2 reads YSYEKL.

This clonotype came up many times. CDR3: CSVERGAGGTGELFF. The DNA for the CDR3 is TGCAGCGTTGAACGAGGAGCGGGAGGGACCGGGGAGCTGTTTTTT. The chain recombines TRBV29-1 with TRBJ2-2; 10 bases are a match to TRBD2. The V segment lost 2 bases and the J segment 5 bases; nucleotides outside the gene matches: 5. This CDR3 region has 15 residues. Germline lookup yields CDR1 SQVTM and CDR2 ANQGSEA.

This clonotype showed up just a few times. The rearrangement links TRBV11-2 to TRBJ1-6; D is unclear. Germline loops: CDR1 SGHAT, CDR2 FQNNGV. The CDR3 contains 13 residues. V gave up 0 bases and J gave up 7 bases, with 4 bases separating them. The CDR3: CASSLDVNSPLHF. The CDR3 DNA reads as TGTGCCAGCAGCTTAGACGTGAATTCACCCCTCCACTTT.

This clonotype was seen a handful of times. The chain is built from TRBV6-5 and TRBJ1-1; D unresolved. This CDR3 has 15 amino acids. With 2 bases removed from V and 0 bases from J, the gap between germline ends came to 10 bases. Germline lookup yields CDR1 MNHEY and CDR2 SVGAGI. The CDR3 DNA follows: TGTGCCAGCAGTTACGAGGTAGACATGAACACTGAAGCTTTCTTT. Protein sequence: CASSYEVDMNTEAFF.

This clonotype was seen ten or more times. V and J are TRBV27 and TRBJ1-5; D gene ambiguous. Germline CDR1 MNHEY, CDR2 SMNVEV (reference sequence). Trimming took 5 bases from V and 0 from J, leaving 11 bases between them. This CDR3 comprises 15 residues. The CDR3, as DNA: TGTGCCAGCAGTGAACATCCCTATAGCAATCAGCCCCAGCATTTT. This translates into CASSEHPYSNQPQHF.

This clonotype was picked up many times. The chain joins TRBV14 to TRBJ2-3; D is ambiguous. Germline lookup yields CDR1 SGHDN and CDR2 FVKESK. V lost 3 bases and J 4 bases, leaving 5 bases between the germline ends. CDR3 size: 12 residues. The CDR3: CASSQSADTQYF. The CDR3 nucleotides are TGTGCCAGCAGCCAGTCAGCAGATACGCAGTATTTT.

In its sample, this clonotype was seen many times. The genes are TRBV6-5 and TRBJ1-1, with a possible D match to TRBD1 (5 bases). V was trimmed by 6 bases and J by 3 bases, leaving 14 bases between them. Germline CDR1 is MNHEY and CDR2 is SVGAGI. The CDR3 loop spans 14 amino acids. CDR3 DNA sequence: TGTGCCAGCAGCCGCTGGCAGGGCTACACTGAAGCTTTCTTT. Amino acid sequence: CASSRWQGYTEAFF.

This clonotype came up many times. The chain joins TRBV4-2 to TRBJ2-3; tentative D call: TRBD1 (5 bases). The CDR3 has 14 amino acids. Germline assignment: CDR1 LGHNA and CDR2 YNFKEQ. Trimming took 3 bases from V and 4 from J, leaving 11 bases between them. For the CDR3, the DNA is TGTGCCAGCAGCCATCCCGACAGAGCAGATACGCAGTATTTT. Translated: CASSHPDRADTQYF.

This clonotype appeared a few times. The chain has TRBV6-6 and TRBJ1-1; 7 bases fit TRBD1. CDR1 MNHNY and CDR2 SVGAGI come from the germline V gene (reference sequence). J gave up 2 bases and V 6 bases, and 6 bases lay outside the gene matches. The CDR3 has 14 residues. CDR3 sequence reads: CASRSGGLNTEAFF. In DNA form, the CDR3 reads TGTGCCAGCAGGTCAGGGGGGTTAAACACTGAAGCTTTCTTT.

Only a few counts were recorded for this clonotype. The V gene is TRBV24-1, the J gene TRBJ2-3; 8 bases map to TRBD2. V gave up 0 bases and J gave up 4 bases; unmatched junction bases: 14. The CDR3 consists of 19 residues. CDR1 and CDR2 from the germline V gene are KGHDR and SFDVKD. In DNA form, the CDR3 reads TGTGCCACCAGTGATTTGCCTCCGGGGGGGGGAGGCGGGCCAGATACGCAGTATTTT. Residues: CATSDLPPGGGGGPDTQYF.

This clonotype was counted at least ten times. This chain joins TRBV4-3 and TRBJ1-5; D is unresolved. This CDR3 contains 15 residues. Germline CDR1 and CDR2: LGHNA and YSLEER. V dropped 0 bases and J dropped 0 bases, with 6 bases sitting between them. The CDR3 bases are TGCGCCAGCAGCCAAGAACGCTATAGCAATCAGCCCCAGCATTTT. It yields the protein CASSQERYSNQPQHF.

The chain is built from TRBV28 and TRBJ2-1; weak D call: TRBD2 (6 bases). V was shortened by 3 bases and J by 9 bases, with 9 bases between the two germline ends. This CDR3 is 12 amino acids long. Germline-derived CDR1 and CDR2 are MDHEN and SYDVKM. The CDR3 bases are TGTGCCAGCAGTTTCTGGGGAGGTGAGCAGTTCTTC. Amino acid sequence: CASSFWGGEQFF.

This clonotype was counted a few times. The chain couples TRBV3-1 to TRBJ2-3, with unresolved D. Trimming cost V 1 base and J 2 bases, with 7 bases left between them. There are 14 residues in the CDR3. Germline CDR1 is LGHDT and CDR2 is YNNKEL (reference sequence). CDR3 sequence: CASSQGEATDTQYF. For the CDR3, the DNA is TGTGCCAGCAGCCAAGGTGAGGCCACAGATACGCAGTATTTT.

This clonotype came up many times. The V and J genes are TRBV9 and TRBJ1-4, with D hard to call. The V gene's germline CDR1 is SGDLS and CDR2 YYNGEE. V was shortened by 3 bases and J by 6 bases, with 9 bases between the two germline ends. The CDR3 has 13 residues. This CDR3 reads CASSGDSHEKLFF. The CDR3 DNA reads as TGTGCCAGCAGCGGTGATAGTCATGAAAAACTGTTTTTT.

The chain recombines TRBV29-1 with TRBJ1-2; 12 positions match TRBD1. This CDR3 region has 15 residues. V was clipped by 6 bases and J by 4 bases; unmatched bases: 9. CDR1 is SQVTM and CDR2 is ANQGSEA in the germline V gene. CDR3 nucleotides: TGCAGCGTGGGCCCCGGGACAGGGGGCGCCTATGGCTACACCTTC. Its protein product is CSVGPGTGGAYGYTF.

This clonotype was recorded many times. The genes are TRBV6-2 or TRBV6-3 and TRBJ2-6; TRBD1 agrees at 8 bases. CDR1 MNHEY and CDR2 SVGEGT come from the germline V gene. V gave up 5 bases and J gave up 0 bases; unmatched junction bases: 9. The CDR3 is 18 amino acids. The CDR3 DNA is TGTGCCAGCAGTGAGACAGGGGCCCACTTCTCTGGGGCCAACGTCCTGACTTTC. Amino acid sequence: CASSETGAHFSGANVLTF.

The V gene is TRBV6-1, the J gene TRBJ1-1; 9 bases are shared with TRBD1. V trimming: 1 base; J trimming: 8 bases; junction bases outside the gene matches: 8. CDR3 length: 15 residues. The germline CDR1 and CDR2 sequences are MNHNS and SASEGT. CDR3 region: CASSEGSRDREEAFF. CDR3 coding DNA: TGTGCCAGCAGTGAAGGGAGTAGGGACAGGGAGGAAGCTTTCTTT.

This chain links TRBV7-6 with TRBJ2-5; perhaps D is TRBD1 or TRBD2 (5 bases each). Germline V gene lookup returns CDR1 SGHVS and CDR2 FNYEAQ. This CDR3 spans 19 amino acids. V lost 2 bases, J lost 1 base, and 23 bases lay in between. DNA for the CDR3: TGTGCCAGCAGCTTAAGTCTCGGGGCGACGGAGGCGGGCCAAGAGACCCAGTACTTC. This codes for CASSLSLGATEAGQETQYF.

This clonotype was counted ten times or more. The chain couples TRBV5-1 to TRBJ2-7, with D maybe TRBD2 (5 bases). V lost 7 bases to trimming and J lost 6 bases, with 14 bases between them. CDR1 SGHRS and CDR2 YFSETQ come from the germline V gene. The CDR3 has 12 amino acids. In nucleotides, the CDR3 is TGCGCCAGCGAGGGAACAAGCGGCGAGCAGTACTTC. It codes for CASEGTSGEQYF.

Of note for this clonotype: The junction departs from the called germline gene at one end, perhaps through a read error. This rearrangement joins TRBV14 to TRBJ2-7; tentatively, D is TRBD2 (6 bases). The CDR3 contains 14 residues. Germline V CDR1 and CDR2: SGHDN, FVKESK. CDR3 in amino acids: CASSQVGRGGERYF. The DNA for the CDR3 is TGTGCCAGCAGCCAAGTGGGTCGGGGAGGCGAGCGGTACTTC.

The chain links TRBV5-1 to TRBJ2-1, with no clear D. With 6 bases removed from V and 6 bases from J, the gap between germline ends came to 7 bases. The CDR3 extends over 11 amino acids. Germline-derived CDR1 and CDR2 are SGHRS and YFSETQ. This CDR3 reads CASNQANEQFF. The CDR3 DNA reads TGCGCCAGCAACCAAGCCAATGAGCAGTTCTTC.

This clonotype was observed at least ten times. The CDR3 reads CAWSLPGSLNTEAFF. CDR3 bases: TGTGCCTGGAGTCTCCCGGGGAGTTTGAACACTGAAGCTTTCTTT. The gene calls are TRBV30 and TRBJ1-1; D gene unclear. V dropped 2 bases and J dropped 0 bases, with 13 bases sitting between them. In germline, CDR1 is GTSNPN, CDR2 SVGIG (reference sequence). The CDR3 runs 15 residues.

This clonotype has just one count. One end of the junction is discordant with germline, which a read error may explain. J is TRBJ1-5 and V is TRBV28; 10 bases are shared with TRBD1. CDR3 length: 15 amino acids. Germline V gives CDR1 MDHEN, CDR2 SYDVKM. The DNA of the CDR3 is TGTGCCAACAGTTTAAGTCGGACAGGGGGTCAGCCCCAGCATTTT. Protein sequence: CANSLSRTGGQPQHF. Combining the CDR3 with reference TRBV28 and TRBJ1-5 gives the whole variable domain DVKVTQSSRYLVKRTGEKVFLECVQDMDHENMFWYRQDPGLGLRLIYFSYDVKMKEKGDIPEGYSVSREKKERFSLILESASTNQTSMYLCANSLSRTGGQPQHFGDGTRLSIL.

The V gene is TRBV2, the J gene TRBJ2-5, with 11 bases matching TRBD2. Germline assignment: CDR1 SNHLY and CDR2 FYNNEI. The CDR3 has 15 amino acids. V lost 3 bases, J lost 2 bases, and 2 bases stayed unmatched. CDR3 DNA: TGTGCCAGCAGTGACACTAGCGGGGGACAAGAGACCCAGTACTTC. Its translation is CASSDTSGGQETQYF.

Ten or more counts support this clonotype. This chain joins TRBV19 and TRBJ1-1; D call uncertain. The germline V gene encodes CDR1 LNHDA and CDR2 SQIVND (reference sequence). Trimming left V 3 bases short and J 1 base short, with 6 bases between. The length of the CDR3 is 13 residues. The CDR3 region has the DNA TGTGCCAGTAGTATCCAAGCGAACACTGAAGCTTTCTTT. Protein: CASSIQANTEAFF.

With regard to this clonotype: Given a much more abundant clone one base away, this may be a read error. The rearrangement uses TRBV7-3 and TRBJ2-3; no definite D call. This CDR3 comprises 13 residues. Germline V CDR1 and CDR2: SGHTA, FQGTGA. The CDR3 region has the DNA TGTGTCAGCAGCTTACAGACCACAGATACGCAGTATTTT. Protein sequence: CVSSLQTTDTQYF. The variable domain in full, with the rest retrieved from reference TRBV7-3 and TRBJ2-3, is GAGVSQTPSNKVTEKGKYVELRCDPISGHTALYWYRQSLGQGPEFLIYFQGTGAADDSGLPNDRFFAVRPEGSVSTLKIQRTERGDSAVYLCVSSLQTTDTQYFGPGTRLTVL.

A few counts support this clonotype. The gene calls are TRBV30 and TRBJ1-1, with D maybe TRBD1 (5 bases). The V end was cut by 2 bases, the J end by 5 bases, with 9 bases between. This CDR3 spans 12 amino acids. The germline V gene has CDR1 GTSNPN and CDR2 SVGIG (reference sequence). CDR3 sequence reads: CAWSSPGTEAFF. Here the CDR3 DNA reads TGTGCCTGGAGTTCCCCAGGGACTGAAGCTTTCTTT.

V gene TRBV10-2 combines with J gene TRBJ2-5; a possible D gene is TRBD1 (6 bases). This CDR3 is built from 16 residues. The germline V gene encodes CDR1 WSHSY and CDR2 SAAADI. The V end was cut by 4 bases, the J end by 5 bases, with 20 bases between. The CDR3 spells CASSGQPGAPGETQYF. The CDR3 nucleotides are TGCGCCAGCAGTGGACAGCCAGGGGCCCCGGGGGAGACCCAGTACTTC.

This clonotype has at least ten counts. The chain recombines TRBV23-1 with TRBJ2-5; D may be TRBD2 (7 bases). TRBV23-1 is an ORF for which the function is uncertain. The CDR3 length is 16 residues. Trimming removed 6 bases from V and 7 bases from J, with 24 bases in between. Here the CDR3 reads CASRGTLRGAHWTQYF. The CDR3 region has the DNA TGCGCCAGCAGGGGAACTTTACGGGGGGCTCATTGGACCCAGTACTTC.

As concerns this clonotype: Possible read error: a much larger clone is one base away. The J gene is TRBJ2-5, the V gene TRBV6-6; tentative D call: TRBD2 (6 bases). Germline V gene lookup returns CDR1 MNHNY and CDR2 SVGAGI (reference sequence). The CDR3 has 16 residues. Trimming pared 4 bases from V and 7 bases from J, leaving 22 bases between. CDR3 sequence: CASSSHSGGPKATQYF. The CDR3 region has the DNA TGTGCCAGCAGTTCCCATAGCGGAGGCCCAAAAGCGACCCAGTACTTC.

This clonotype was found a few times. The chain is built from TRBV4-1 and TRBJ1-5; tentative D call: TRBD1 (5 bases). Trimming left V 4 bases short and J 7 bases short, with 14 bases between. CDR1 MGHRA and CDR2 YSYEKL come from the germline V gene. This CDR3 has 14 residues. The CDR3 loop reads CASSPLRGGQPQHF. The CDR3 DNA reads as TGCGCCAGCAGCCCGTTGAGGGGAGGGCAGCCCCAGCATTTT.